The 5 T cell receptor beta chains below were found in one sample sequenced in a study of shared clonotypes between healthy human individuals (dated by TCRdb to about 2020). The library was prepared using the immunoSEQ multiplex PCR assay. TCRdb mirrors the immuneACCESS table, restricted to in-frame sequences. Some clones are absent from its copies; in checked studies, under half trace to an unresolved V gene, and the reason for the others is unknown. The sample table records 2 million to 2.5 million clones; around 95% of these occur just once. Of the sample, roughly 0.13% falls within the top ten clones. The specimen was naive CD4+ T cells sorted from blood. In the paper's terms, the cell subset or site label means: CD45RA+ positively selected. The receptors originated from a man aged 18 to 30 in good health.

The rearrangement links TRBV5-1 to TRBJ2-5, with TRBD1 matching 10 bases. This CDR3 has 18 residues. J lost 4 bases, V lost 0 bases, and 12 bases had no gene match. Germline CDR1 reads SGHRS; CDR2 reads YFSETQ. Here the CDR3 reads CASSLVGTGAGLRETQYF. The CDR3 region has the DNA TGCGCCAGCAGCTTGGTAGGGACAGGGGCTGGGTTAAGAGAGACCCAGTACTTC. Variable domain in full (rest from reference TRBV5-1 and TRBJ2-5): KAGVTQTPRYLIKTRGQQVTLSCSPISGHRSVSWYQQTPGQGLQFLFEYFSETQRNKGNFPGRFSGRQFSNSRSEMNVSTLELGDSALYLCASSLVGTGAGLRETQYFGPGTRLLVL.

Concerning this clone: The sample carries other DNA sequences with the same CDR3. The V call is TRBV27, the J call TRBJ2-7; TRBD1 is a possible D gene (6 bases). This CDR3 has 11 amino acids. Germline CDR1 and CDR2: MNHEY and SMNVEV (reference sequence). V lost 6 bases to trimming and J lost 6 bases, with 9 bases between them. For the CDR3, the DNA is TGTGCCAGCAGACTCAGGGGCGAGCAGTACTTC. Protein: CASRLRGEQYF.

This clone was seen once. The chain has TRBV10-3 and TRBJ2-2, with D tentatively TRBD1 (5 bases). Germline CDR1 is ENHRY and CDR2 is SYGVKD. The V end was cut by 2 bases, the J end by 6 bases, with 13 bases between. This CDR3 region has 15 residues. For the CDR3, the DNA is TGTGCCATCAGTGAGGCACAGGTTGGGGCCGGGGAGCTGTTTTTT. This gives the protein CAISEAQVGAGELFF.

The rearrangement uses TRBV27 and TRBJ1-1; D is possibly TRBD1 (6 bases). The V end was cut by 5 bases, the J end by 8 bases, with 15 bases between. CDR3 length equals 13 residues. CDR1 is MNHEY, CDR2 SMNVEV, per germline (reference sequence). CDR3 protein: CASSTATGREAFF. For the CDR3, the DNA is TGTGCCAGCAGTACCGCGACAGGTAGGGAAGCTTTCTTT.

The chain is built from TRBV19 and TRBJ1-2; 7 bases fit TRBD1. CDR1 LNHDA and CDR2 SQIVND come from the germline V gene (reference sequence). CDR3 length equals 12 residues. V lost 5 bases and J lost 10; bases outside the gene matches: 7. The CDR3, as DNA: TGTGCCAGTAGTGTACGGACAGGTTTCTACACCTTC. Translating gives CASSVRTGFYTF.